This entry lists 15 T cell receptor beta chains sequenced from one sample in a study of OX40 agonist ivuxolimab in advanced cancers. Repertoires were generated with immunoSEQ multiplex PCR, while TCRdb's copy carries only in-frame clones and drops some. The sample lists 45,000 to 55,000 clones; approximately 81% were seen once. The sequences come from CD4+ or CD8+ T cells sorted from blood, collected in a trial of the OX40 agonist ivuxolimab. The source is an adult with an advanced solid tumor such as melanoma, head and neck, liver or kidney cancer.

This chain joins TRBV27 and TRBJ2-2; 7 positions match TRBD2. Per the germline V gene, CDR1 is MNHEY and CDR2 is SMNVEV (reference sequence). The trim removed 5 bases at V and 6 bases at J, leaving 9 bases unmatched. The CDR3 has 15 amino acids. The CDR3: CASSPMAGVAGELFF. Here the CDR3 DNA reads TGTGCCAGCAGTCCCATGGCGGGAGTGGCCGGGGAGCTGTTTTTT.

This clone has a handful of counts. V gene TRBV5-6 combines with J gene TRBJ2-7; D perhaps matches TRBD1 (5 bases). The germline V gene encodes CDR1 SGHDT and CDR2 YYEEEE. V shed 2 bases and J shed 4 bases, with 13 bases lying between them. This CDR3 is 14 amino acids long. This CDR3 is CASSLGDSPYEQYF. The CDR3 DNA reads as TGTGCCAGCAGCTTAGGAGACAGTCCTTACGAGCAGTACTTC.

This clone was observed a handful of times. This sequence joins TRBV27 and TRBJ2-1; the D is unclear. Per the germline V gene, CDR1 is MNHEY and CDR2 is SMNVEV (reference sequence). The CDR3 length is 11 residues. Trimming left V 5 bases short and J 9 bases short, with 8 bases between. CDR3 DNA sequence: TGTGCCAGCAGTACCGTCACTGAGCAGTTCTTC. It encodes CASSTVTEQFF.

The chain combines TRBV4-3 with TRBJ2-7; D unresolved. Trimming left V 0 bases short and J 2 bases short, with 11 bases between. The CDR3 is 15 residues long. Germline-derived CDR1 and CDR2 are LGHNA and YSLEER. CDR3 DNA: TGCGCCAGCAGCCAAGATGAGTACCCTACCTACGAGCAGTACTTC. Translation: CASSQDEYPTYEQYF.

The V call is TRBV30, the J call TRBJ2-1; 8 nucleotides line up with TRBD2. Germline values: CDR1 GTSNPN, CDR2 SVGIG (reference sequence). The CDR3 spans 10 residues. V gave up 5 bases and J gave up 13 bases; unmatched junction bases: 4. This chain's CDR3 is CAWAGTSQFF. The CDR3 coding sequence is TGTGCCTGGGCCGGGACTAGTCAGTTCTTC.

The CDR3 protein is CASSEGYSQETQYF. CDR3 nucleotide sequence: TGCGCCAGCAGCGAGGGGTACTCCCAAGAGACCCAGTACTTC. The V call is TRBV10-2, the J call TRBJ2-5; tentatively, D is TRBD1 or TRBD2 (5 bases each). V lost 6 bases and J 1 base, leaving 12 bases between the germline ends. CDR1 is WSHSY and CDR2 is SAAADI in the germline V gene. The CDR3 consists of 14 residues.

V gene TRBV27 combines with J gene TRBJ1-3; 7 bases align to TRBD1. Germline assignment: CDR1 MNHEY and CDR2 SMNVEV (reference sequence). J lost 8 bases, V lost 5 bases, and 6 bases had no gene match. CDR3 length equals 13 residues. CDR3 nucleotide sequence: TGTGCCAGCAGTGTAGGGGGCGCGGACACCATATATTTT. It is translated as CASSVGGADTIYF.

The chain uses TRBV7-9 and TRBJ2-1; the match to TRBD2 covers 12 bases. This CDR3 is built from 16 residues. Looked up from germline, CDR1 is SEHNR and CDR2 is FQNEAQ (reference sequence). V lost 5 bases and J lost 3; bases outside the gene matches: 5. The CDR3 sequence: CASSPPSGRVYNEQFF. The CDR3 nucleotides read TGTGCCAGCAGCCCCCCTAGCGGGAGGGTCTACAATGAGCAGTTCTTC.

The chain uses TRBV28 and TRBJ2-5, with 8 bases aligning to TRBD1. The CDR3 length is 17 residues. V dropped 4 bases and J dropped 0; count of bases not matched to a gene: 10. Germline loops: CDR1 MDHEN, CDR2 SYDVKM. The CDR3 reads CASSSDRVEWNQETQYF. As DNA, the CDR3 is TGTGCCAGCAGTTCGGACAGGGTCGAGTGGAACCAAGAGACCCAGTACTTC.

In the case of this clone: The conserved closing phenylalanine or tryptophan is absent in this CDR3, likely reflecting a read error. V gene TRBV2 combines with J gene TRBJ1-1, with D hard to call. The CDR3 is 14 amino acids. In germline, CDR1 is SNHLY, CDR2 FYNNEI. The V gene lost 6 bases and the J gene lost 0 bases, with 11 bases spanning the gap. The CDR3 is CASSSDAMNTEAFL. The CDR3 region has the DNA TGTGCCAGCAGCTCGGACGCAATGAACACTGAAGCTTTCCTT.

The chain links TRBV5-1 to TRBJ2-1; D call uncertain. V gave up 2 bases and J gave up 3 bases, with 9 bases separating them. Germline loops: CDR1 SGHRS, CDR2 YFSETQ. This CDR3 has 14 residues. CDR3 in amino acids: CASSFSDNYNEQFF. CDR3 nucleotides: TGCGCCAGCAGCTTCAGTGACAACTACAATGAGCAGTTCTTC. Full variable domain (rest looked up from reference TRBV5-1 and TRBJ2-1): KAGVTQTPRYLIKTRGQQVTLSCSPISGHRSVSWYQQTPGQGLQFLFEYFSETQRNKGNFPGRFSGRQFSNSRSEMNVSTLELGDSALYLCASSFSDNYNEQFFGPGTRLTVL.

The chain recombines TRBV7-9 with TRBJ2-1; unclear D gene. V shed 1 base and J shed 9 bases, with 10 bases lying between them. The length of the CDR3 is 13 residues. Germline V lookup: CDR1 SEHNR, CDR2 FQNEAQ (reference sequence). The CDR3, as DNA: TGTGCCAGCAGCTTAGGACCCCTCAGTGAGCAGTTCTTC. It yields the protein CASSLGPLSEQFF.

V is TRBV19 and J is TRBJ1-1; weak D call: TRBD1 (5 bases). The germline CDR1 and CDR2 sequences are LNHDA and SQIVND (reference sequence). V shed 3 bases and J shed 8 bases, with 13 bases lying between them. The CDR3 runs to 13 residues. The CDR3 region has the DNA TGTGCCAGTAGTATCTGGGGGGTCGGAGAAGCTTTCTTT. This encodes CASSIWGVGEAFF.

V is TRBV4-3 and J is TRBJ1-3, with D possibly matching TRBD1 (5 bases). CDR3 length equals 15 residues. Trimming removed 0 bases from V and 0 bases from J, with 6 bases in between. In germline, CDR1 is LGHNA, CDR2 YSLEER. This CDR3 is CASSQDGGSGNTIYF. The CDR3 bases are TGCGCCAGCAGCCAAGACGGGGGCTCTGGAAACACCATATATTTT.

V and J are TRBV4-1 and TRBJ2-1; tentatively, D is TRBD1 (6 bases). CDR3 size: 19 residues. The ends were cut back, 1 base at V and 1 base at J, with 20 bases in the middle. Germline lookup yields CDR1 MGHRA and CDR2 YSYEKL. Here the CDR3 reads CASSQGGSGMQGSYNEQFF. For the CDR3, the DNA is TGCGCCAGCAGCCAAGGCGGCTCTGGGATGCAGGGGTCCTACAATGAGCAGTTCTTC.